One T cell receptor beta chain is described in this entry. This CDR3 comprises 12 residues. Germline V gene lookup returns CDR1 KGHSH and CDR2 LQKENI. The V end was cut by 3 bases, the J end by 8 bases, with 8 bases between. This specimen belongs to a study of cytomegalovirus exposure and HLA in healthy donors. A multiplex PCR was run with 60 Vbeta primers and 13 Jbeta primers. Some clones are missing from TCRdb's copy, which holds only in-frame ones; the method was immunoSEQ multiplex PCR. The table shows roughly 160,000 clones, with about three quarters occurring only once. The chain has TRBV18 and TRBJ1-5; D is ambiguous. Specimen: PBMCs. The clonotype comes from a man aged 45 to 65 in good health and CMV-seropositive. CDR3 sequence (DNA): TGTGCCAGCTCACCTTCCCGAGAGCCCCAGCATTTT. This translates into CASSPSREPQHF.